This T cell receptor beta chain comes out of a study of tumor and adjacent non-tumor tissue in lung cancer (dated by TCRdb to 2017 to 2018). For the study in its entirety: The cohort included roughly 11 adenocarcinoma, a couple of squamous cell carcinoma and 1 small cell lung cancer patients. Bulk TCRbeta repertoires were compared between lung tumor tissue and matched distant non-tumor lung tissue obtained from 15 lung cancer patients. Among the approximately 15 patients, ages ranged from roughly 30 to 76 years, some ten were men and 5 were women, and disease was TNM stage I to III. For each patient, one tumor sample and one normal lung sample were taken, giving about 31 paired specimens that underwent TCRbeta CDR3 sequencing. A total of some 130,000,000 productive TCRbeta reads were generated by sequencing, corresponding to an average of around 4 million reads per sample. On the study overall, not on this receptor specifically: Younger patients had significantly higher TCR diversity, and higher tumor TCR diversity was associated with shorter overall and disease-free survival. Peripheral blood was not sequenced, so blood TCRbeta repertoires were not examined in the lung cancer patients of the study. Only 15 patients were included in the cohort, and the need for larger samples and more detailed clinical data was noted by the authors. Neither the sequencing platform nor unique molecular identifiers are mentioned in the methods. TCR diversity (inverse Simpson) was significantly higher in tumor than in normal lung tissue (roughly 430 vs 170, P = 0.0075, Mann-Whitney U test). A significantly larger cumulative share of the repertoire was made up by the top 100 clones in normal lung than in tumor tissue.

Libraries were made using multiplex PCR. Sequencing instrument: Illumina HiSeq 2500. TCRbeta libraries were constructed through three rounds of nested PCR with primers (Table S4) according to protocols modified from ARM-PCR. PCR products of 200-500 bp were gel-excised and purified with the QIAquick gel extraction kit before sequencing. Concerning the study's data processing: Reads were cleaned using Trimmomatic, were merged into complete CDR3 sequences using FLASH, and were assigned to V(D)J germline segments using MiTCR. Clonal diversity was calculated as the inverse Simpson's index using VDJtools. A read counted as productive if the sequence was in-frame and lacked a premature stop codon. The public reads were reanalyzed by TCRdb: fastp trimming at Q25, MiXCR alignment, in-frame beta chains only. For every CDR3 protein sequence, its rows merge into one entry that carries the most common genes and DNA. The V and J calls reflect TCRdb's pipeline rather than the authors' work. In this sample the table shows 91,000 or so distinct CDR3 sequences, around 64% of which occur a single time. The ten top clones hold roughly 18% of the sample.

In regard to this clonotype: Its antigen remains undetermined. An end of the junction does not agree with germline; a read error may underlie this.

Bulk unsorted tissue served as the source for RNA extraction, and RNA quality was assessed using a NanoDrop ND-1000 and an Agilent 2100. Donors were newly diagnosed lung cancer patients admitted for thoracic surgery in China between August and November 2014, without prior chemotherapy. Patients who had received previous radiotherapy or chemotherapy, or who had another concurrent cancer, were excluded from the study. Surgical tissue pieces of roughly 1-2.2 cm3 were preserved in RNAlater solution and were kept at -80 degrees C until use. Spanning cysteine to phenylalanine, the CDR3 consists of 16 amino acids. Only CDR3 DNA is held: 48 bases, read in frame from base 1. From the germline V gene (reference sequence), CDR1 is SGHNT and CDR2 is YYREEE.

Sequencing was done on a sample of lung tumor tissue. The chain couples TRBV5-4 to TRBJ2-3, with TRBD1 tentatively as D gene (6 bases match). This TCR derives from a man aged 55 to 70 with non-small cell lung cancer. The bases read TGTGCCATCAGCATGGCCCGGGACATAACTACAGATACGCAGTATTTT. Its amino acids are CAISMARDITTDTQYF.